This passage covers 27 T cell receptor beta chains from one sample sequenced in a study of cytomegalovirus exposure and HLA in healthy donors (dated by TCRdb to about 2017). The library was built by means of the immunoSEQ multiplex PCR assay. For the multiplex PCR, a mixture combining 60 forward primers for TCR Vbeta segments and 13 reverse primers for TCR Jbeta segments was used. What TCRdb holds here is the immuneACCESS table cut down to in-frame rearrangements. Part of the clones is not present; checked against another copy, under half of the missing clones reflect an unresolved V gene, and the others are unexplained. In all, the sample holds about 160,000 clones, and 70% to 80% of those were seen once. About 1.3% of the sample is held by the ten biggest clonotypes. The sample comprised PBMCs. Receptors originate from a man aged 25-45 years in good health and CMV-seronegative.

This clone was recorded a few times. This rearrangement joins TRBV10-3 to TRBJ1-6; unclear D gene. This CDR3 is 12 amino acids long. Trimming took 11 bases from V and 5 from J, leaving 10 bases between them. Germline V gene lookup returns CDR1 ENHRY and CDR2 SYGVKD. CDR3 sequence (DNA): TGTGCCTCTAGGTCCAATAATTCACCCCTCCACTTT. Translation gives CASRSNNSPLHF.

The chain couples TRBV6-5 to TRBJ2-2; a weak D match, TRBD2 (6 bases). Germline V lookup: CDR1 MNHEY, CDR2 SVGAGI. Trimming shortened V by 0 bases and J by 8 bases, and 7 bases separated the two germline ends. This CDR3 has 13 amino acids. DNA of the CDR3: TGTGCCAGCAGTTACTCGAGCGGGGGGGAGCTGTTTTTT. Its translation: CASSYSSGGELFF.

The rearrangement links TRBV6-5 to TRBJ2-7, with TRBD1 identical over 12 bases. This CDR3 region has 14 residues. J was trimmed by 7 bases and V by 11 bases; bases with no gene match: 12. Germline V gene data show CDR1 as MNHEY and CDR2 as SVGAGI. CDR3 sequence (DNA): TGTGCCTCCCGGGAGGGACAGGGGGCAGGAGAGCAGTACTTC. Translation: CASREGQGAGEQYF.

The chain combines TRBV29-1 with TRBJ2-3; a weak D match, TRBD2 (7 bases). This CDR3 has 16 residues. Per germline, CDR1 SQVTM and CDR2 ANQGSEA. Trimming cost V 5 bases and J 0 bases, with 18 bases left between them. As DNA, the CDR3 is TGCAGCGTTTGGGGGGGCTCCGATTATAGCACAGATACGCAGTATTTT. It is translated as CSVWGGSDYSTDTQYF.

This clone was seen a few times. As DNA, the CDR3 is TGCGCCAGCAGCCCCGGACAGGGAGGCTACAATGAGCAGTTCTTC. This codes for CASSPGQGGYNEQFF. V is TRBV4-1 and J is TRBJ2-1; 8 bases are shared with TRBD1. The CDR3 spans 15 residues. Germline-derived CDR1 and CDR2 are MGHRA and YSYEKL. After removal of 4 bases from V and 3 bases from J, the junction contained 5 bases not matched to a gene.

The chain combines TRBV10-2 with TRBJ1-4; 10 positions agree with TRBD1. Germline V lookup: CDR1 WSHSY, CDR2 SAAADI. The CDR3 runs 13 residues. The V segment lost 8 bases and the J segment 6 bases; nucleotides outside the gene matches: 3. The CDR3 sequence is CASATGGDEKLFF. In DNA, the CDR3 is TGCGCCAGCGCGACAGGGGGCGATGAAAAACTGTTTTTT.

The table lists this clone with a count of one. The chain links TRBV30 to TRBJ1-3; D is unresolved. Per germline, CDR1 GTSNPN and CDR2 SVGIG (reference sequence). The CDR3 sequence is 10 residues long. V lost 2 bases and J lost 8, with 4 bases in between. As DNA, the CDR3 is TGTGCCTGGAGTAGCGACACCATATATTTT. It codes for CAWSSDTIYF. Variable domain in full (rest from reference TRBV30 and TRBJ1-3): SQTIHQWPATLVQPVGSPLSLECTVEGTSNPNLYWYRQAAGRGLQLLFYSVGIGQISSEVPQNLSASRPQDRQFILSSKKLLLSDSGFYLCAWSSDTIYFGEGSWLTVV.

This rearrangement joins TRBV10-3 to TRBJ2-3, with 7 nucleotides matching TRBD2. V gave up 0 bases and J gave up 0 bases; unmatched junction bases: 6. This CDR3 contains 17 residues. Germline CDR1 reads ENHRY; CDR2 reads SYGVKD. CDR3 sequence (DNA): TGTGCCATCAGTGAGTCGCGGCTAGCGGAGAGCACAGATACGCAGTATTTT. This gives the protein CAISESRLAESTDTQYF.

A few counts support this clone. The CDR3 sequence is CASSPYGTPGTQYF. The CDR3, as DNA: TGTGCCAGCTCACCCTACGGGACACCGGGGACCCAGTACTTC. This chain joins TRBV18 and TRBJ2-5; D might be TRBD1 (6 bases). Trimming took 3 bases from V and 7 from J, leaving 15 bases between them. CDR1 is KGHSH and CDR2 is LQKENI in the germline V gene. CDR3 length: 14 residues.

This clone came up a few times. The CDR3 DNA reads TGTGCCAGCAGCTTAGATGGACAGAGGGGAAACACCATATATTTT. The encoded protein is CASSLDGQRGNTIYF. This chain links TRBV11-2 with TRBJ1-3; D may be TRBD1 (6 bases). The CDR3 is made up of 15 amino acids. Trimming left V 0 bases short and J 4 bases short, with 10 bases between. The germline V gene has CDR1 SGHAT and CDR2 FQNNGV.

The CDR3 DNA is TGTGCCAGTAGTATCCGGACTAGCGGGAGAGCAGGGTACAATGAGCAGTTCTTC. Translation: CASSIRTSGRAGYNEQFF. The chain is built from TRBV19 and TRBJ2-1; 13 positions agree with TRBD2. V was pared by 3 bases and J by 4 bases, with 9 bases of the junction left unmatched. Germline assignment: CDR1 LNHDA and CDR2 SQIVND (reference sequence). This CDR3 region has 18 residues.

J is TRBJ2-1 and V is TRBV25-1, with D possibly being TRBD2 (5 bases). Germline assignment: CDR1 MGHDK and CDR2 SYGVNS. CDR3 length: 14 residues. V lost 3 bases and J 7 bases, leaving 13 bases between the germline ends. The chain's CDR3 is CASSDLRTGNEQFF. The DNA for the CDR3 is TGTGCCAGCAGTGATCTTCGGACTGGGAATGAGCAGTTCTTC.

This clone was found a few times. This chain joins TRBV28 and TRBJ1-1; possibly TRBD1 for D (5 bases). Trimming left V 2 bases short and J 7 bases short, with 11 bases between. Germline CDR1 and CDR2: MDHEN and SYDVKM. CDR3 length: 13 amino acids. CDR3 residues: CASSLGPGLEAFF. CDR3 bases: TGTGCCAGCAGTTTAGGCCCGGGACTTGAAGCTTTCTTT.

The CDR3 here is CASSSGQGMNSPLHF. The CDR3 DNA reads TGTGCCAGCAGTTCGGGACAGGGAATGAATTCACCCCTCCACTTT. The chain carries TRBV6-5 and TRBJ1-6; TRBD1 matches 9 bases. J gave up 7 bases and V 4 bases, and 5 bases lay outside the gene matches. CDR3 length: 15 amino acids. CDR1 MNHEY and CDR2 SVGAGI come from the germline V gene.

The V call is TRBV7-2, the J call TRBJ2-5; perhaps TRBD2 as D (7 bases). CDR1 is SGHTA and CDR2 is FQGNSA in the germline V gene. V lost 1 base and J 2 bases, leaving 11 bases between the germline ends. The CDR3 is made up of 15 amino acids. The CDR3 sequence is CASSLVGGRQETQYF. Here the CDR3 DNA reads TGTGCCAGCAGCTTAGTGGGGGGGCGGCAAGAGACCCAGTACTTC.

The V gene is TRBV27, the J gene TRBJ1-4; D is unclear. The CDR3 covers 12 residues. CDR1 is MNHEY, CDR2 SMNVEV, per germline (reference sequence). The CDR3 region is CASREMGEKLFF. The CDR3 nucleotides read TGTGCTAGTAGGGAGATGGGTGAAAAACTGTTTTTT.

This clone was seen a single time. The chain recombines TRBV4-2 with TRBJ2-1, with 7 bases fitting TRBD1. CDR1 and CDR2 (germline): LGHNA, YNFKEQ. This CDR3 has 15 amino acids. V trimming: 0 bases; J trimming: 12 bases; junction bases outside the gene matches: 11. CDR3 sequence reads: CASSQEGQYNEWQFF. CDR3 DNA sequence: TGTGCCAGCAGCCAAGAGGGACAGTACAATGAGTGGCAGTTCTTC.

This clone was counted a few times. The chain recombines TRBV4-2 with TRBJ1-2; 10 nucleotides line up with TRBD1. This CDR3 has 15 amino acids. The germline CDR1 and CDR2 sequences are LGHNA and YNFKEQ. The J segment lost 7 bases and the V segment lost 4 bases, leaving 9 bases of the junction unmatched. The CDR3 here is CASSPAPGTGAGYTF. DNA of the CDR3: TGTGCCAGCAGCCCGGCTCCCGGGACAGGGGCTGGCTACACCTTC.

This chain joins TRBV27 and TRBJ1-4; D call uncertain. Germline V gene lookup returns CDR1 MNHEY and CDR2 SMNVEV (reference sequence). This CDR3 has 19 residues. Trimming took off 3 bases at V and 7 bases at J, with 27 bases between the two ends. CDR3 coding DNA: TGTGCCAGCAGTTTGGTCCCCGAAATTTATGGCACACATGGTGAAAAACTGTTTTTT. Amino acid sequence: CASSLVPEIYGTHGEKLFF.

The chain employs TRBV30 and TRBJ1-5; 8 bases are a match to TRBD1. J gave up 1 base and V 1 base, and 3 bases lay outside the gene matches. The CDR3 is 15 residues long. Germline values: CDR1 GTSNPN, CDR2 SVGIG (reference sequence). The CDR3 bases are TGTGCCTGGAGTGCAGGGGGCACGAGCAATCAGCCCCAGCATTTT. Its protein is CAWSAGGTSNQPQHF. Using reference TRBV30 and TRBJ1-5 for the parts outside the CDR3, the full variable domain is SQTIHQWPATLVQPVGSPLSLECTVEGTSNPNLYWYRQAAGRGLQLLFYSVGIGQISSEVPQNLSASRPQDRQFILSSKKLLLSDSGFYLCAWSAGGTSNQPQHFGDGTRLSIL.

The CDR3 loop is CASSRTGPNYGYTF. The CDR3 DNA reads as TGTGCCAGCAGTCGGACAGGTCCTAACTATGGCTACACCTTC. The chain joins TRBV6-5 to TRBJ1-2, with 7 bases matching TRBD1. V lost 5 bases, J lost 0 bases, and 3 bases stayed unmatched. The CDR3 length is 14 residues. Germline V gives CDR1 MNHEY, CDR2 SVGAGI.

The chain combines TRBV7-9 with TRBJ1-6; D uncertain. V gave up 4 bases and J gave up 3 bases, with 10 bases separating them. From germline, CDR1 is SEHNR and CDR2 FQNEAQ (reference sequence). The CDR3 is 15 residues long. CDR3 residues: CASSSLQHYNSPLHF. DNA for the CDR3: TGTGCCAGCAGCTCCTTGCAACACTATAATTCACCCCTCCACTTT.

This chain uses TRBV6-6 with TRBJ1-5, with D perhaps TRBD1 (5 bases). V was shortened by 2 bases and J by 6 bases, with 17 bases between the two germline ends. Germline values: CDR1 MNHNY, CDR2 SVGAGI (reference sequence). This CDR3 contains 16 residues. The CDR3 DNA reads as TGTGCCAGCAGTTACGGGGCAGCGGGGGAGGGTCAGCCCCAGCATTTT. Protein: CASSYGAAGEGQPQHF.

The V call is TRBV2, the J call TRBJ2-1; D is perhaps TRBD2 (6 bases). V dropped 6 bases and J dropped 9 bases, with 15 bases sitting between them. Per the germline V gene, CDR1 is SNHLY and CDR2 is FYNNEI. This CDR3 is built from 13 residues. CDR3 sequence reads: CASSRDGGTEQFF. The CDR3 DNA follows: TGTGCCAGCAGCCGGGACGGAGGGACTGAGCAGTTCTTC.

The chain links TRBV14 to TRBJ1-1, with a weak D call TRBD1 (6 bases). The CDR3 length is 15 residues. V was pared by 2 bases and J by 5 bases, with 15 bases between. Germline CDR1 reads SGHDN; CDR2 reads FVKESK. The CDR3: CASSQQGGGITEAFF. As DNA, the CDR3 is TGTGCCAGCAGCCAACAAGGGGGGGGGATTACTGAAGCTTTCTTT.

The rearrangement uses TRBV2 and TRBJ2-7; D is unclear. Germline V gives CDR1 SNHLY, CDR2 FYNNEI. Trimming stripped 7 bases from V and 4 bases from J, with 8 bases between. This CDR3 spans 11 amino acids. The CDR3 sequence: CASMGVYEQYF. In DNA, the CDR3 is TGTGCCAGCATGGGCGTTTACGAGCAGTACTTC.

The V and J genes are TRBV7-2 and TRBJ2-2, with D unresolved. Germline lookup yields CDR1 SGHTA and CDR2 FQGNSA. CDR3 length equals 14 residues. Trimming left V 0 bases short and J 8 bases short, with 10 bases between. The CDR3 reads CASSLAQIMGELFF. The CDR3 DNA sequence: TGTGCCAGCAGCTTAGCGCAGATTATGGGGGAGCTGTTTTTT.